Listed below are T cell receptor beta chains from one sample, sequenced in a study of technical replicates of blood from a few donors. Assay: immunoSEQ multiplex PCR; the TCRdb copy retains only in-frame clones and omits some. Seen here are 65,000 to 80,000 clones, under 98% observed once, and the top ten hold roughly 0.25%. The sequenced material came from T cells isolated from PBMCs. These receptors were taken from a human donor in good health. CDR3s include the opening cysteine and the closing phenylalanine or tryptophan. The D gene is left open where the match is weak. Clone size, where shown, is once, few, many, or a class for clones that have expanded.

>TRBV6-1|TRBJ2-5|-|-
CASTRGETQYF
TGTGCCAGCACCAGGGGTGAGACCCAGTACTTC
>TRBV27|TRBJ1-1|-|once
CASSSTGGTNTEAFF
TGTGCCAGCAGCTCTACTGGGGGGACGAACACTGAAGCTTTCTTT
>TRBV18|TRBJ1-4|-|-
CASSPLVGAQEKLFF
TGTGCCAGCTCACCGCTAGTGGGGGCACAGGAAAAACTGTTTTTT
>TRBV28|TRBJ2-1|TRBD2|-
CASRHRTSGSIYNEQFF
TGTGCCAGCAGACACCGGACTAGCGGGAGTATTTACAATGAGCAGTTCTTC
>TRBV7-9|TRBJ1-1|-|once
CASSLWQGPNTEAFF
TGTGCCAGCAGCTTATGGCAGGGGCCGAACACTGAAGCTTTCTTT
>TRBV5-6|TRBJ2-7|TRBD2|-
CASSLDGLAGVGEQYF
TGTGCCAGCAGCTTGGATGGACTAGCGGGAGTAGGCGAGCAGTACTTC
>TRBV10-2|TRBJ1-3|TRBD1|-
CASSTPGGTGNTIYF
TGCGCCAGCAGTACTCCAGGGGGGACGGGAAACACCATATATTTT
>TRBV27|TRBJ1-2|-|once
CASSYRDKDGYTF
TGTGCCAGCAGTTACCGGGACAAGGATGGCTACACCTTC
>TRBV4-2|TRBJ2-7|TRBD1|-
CASSQNRGNEQYF
TGTGCCAGCAGCCAGAACAGGGGAAACGAGCAGTACTTC
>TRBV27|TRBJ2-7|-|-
CASSLGFRTYEQYF
TGTGCCAGCAGTTTAGGATTCAGGACATACGAGCAGTACTTC
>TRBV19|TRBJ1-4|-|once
CASSIDFNEKLFF
TGTGCCAGTAGTATCGACTTCAATGAAAAACTGTTTTTT
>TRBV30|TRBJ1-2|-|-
CAWSVQGYGYTF
TGTGCCTGGAGTGTTCAGGGGTATGGCTACACCTTC
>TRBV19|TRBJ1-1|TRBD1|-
CASSDPGGLNTEAFF
TGTGCCAGTAGTGACCCAGGGGGCCTGAACACTGAAGCTTTCTTT
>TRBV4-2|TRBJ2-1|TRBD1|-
CASSQDRGQGTYNEQFF
TGTGCCAGCAGCCAAGATCGGGGACAGGGAACCTACAATGAGCAGTTCTTC
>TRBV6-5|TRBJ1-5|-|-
CASRAGDQPQHF
TGTGCCAGCAGGGCAGGGGATCAGCCCCAGCATTTT
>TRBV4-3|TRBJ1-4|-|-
CASSQVYREWEKLFF
TGCGCCAGCAGCCAAGTATACAGGGAATGGGAAAAACTGTTTTTT
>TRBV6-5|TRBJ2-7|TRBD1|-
CASSYSDRGQYEQYF
TGTGCCAGCAGTTACTCGGACAGGGGGCAATACGAGCAGTACTTC
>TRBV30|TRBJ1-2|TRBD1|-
CAWRFTGGYGYTF
TGTGCCTGGAGGTTCACAGGGGGCTATGGCTACACCTTC
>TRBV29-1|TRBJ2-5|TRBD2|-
CSVDPRLAGVRVETQYF
TGCAGCGTCGACCCTAGACTAGCGGGAGTTAGGGTAGAGACCCAGTACTTC
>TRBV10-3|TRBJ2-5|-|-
CATQGHQETQYF
TGTGCCACCCAGGGGCACCAAGAGACCCAGTACTTC
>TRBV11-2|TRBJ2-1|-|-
CASSLLNNNEQFF
TGTGCCAGCAGCTTATTAAACAACAATGAGCAGTTCTTC
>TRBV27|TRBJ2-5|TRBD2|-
CASRVAGGTLAQYF
TGTGCCAGTAGGGTAGCGGGAGGGACCCTAGCCCAGTACTTC
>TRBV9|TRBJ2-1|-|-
CASSVDPGEYNEQFF
TGTGCCAGCAGCGTAGATCCGGGAGAGTACAATGAGCAGTTCTTC
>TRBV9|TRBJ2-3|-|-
CASNVLSTDTQYF
TGTGCCAGCAATGTTCTCAGCACAGATACGCAGTATTTT
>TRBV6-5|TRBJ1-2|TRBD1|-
CASSRTGEGYTF
TGTGCCAGCAGCCGGACAGGGGAGGGCTACACCTTC
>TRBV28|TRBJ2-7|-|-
CASLRGGLEQYF
TGTGCCAGCCTCAGGGGAGGGCTTGAGCAGTACTTC
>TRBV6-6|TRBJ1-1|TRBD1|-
CASRMGTASNTEAFF
TGTGCCAGCAGAATGGGGACAGCCTCAAACACTGAAGCTTTCTTT
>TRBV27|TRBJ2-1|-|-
CASSQWGSDEQFF
TGTGCCAGCAGTCAGTGGGGCAGCGATGAGCAGTTCTTC
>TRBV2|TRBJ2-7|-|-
CASSQHGTYEQYF
TGTGCCAGCAGTCAACACGGGACTTACGAGCAGTACTTC
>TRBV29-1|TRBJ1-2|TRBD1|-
CTLDRGSGYTF
TGCACCTTGGACAGGGGCAGTGGCTACACCTTC
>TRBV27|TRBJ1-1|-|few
CASSAGTEAFF
TGTGCCAGCAGTGCGGGCACTGAAGCTTTCTTT
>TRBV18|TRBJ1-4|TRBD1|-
CASSANRDRNEKLFF
TGTGCCAGCTCAGCTAACCGGGACAGGAATGAAAAACTGTTTTTT
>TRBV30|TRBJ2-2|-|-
CAWGGLSTGELFF
TGTGCCTGGGGAGGACTGAGCACCGGGGAGCTGTTTTTT
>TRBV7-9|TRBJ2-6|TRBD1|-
CASSLRDRASGANVLTF
TGTGCCAGCAGCCTCCGGGACAGGGCCTCTGGGGCCAACGTCCTGACTTTC
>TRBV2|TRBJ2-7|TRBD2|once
CASSGIAGVYEQYF
TGTGCCAGCAGTGGCATAGCGGGAGTCTACGAGCAGTACTTC
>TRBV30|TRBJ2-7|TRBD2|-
CAWSLGGDEQYF
TGTGCCTGGTCCTTGGGGGGGGACGAGCAGTACTTC
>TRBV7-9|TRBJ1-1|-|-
CASSLGSEAFF
TGTGCCAGCAGCCTAGGGAGTGAAGCTTTCTTT
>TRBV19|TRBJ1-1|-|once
CASSTLGQGPTEAFF
TGTGCCAGTAGTACCCTCGGGCAGGGCCCGACTGAAGCTTTCTTT
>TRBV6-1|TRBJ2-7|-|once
CASRVTGNSYEQYF
TGTGCCAGCAGGGTGACAGGAAACTCCTACGAGCAGTACTTC
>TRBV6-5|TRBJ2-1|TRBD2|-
CASSYSRLAGATQFF
TGTGCCAGCAGTTACTCGAGGCTAGCGGGAGCCACGCAGTTCTTC
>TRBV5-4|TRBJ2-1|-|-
CASVPDSINEQFF
TGTGCCAGCGTTCCGGACTCCATCAATGAGCAGTTCTTC
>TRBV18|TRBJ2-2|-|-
CASSPPASTGELFF
TGTGCCAGCTCACCTCCTGCGTCCACCGGGGAGCTGTTTTTT
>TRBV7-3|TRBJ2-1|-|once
CASSESAAGYNEQFF
TGTGCCAGCAGCGAGAGCGCGGCCGGCTACAATGAGCAGTTCTTC
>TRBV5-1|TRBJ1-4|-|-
CASSSSDSSIGKLFF
TGCGCCAGCAGCTCATCTGACAGTAGTATTGGAAAACTGTTTTTT
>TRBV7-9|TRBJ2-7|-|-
CASSASGAQYF
TGTGCCAGCAGCGCCTCAGGGGCGCAGTACTTC
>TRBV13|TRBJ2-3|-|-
CASSPSRFSTDTQYF
TGTGCCAGCAGCCCCTCCCGTTTTAGCACAGATACGCAGTATTTT
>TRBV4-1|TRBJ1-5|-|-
CASSQEVSANQPQHF
TGCGCCAGCAGCCAAGAGGTAAGCGCCAATCAGCCCCAGCATTTT
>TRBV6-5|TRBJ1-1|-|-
CASSYSQNTEAFF
TGTGCCAGCAGTTACTCTCAGAACACTGAAGCTTTCTTT